This entry lists 16 T cell receptor beta chains sequenced from one sample in a study of T cell responses to AZD1222 COVID-19 vaccine. Using immunoSEQ multiplex PCR, the repertoire was profiled, and TCRdb retains in-frame clones only, with some absent. Among around 160,000 clones listed, about 90% were seen once. The sequencing used peripheral blood, collected on day 0 of MenACWY control vaccination. These receptors were collected from an adult in good health.

The chain recombines TRBV4-2 with TRBJ1-4, with no clear D. This CDR3 comprises 19 residues. CDR1 and CDR2 (germline): LGHNA, YNFKEQ. V was trimmed by 0 bases and J by 3 bases, leaving 20 bases between them. The CDR3 nucleotides read TGTGCCAGCAGCCAAGATCTGTTAGTGAGGGCCACTTCTAATGAAAAACTGTTTTTT. Residues: CASSQDLLVRATSNEKLFF.

V gene TRBV6-5 combines with J gene TRBJ2-1; D unresolved. V shed 0 bases and J shed 4 bases, with 4 bases lying between them. The CDR3 has 13 residues. Germline CDR1 and CDR2: MNHEY and SVGAGI. CDR3 DNA sequence: TGTGCCAGCAGTTACTCAGCATACAATGAGCAGTTCTTC. Amino acids: CASSYSAYNEQFF.

V usage is TRBV18 and J usage is TRBJ1-3; tentative D call: TRBD1 (6 bases). Germline loops: CDR1 KGHSH, CDR2 LQKENI. The CDR3 has 15 residues. V lost 3 bases, J lost 0 bases, and 9 bases lay in between. Here the CDR3 DNA reads TGTGCCAGCTCACCGGAGGGGGTCTCTGGAAACACCATATATTTT. This sequence encodes CASSPEGVSGNTIYF.

The rearrangement links TRBV10-3 to TRBJ2-5; maybe TRBD2 (6 bases). Trimming cost V 4 bases and J 5 bases, with 14 bases left between them. The CDR3 has 14 residues. Germline V gives CDR1 ENHRY, CDR2 SYGVKD. For the CDR3, the DNA is TGTGCCATCAGTGCTGGGACTGCTCCGGAGACCCAGTACTTC. Translating it yields CAISAGTAPETQYF.

This clone was detected once. The chain joins TRBV5-1 to TRBJ1-3; TRBD1 matches 10 bases. The CDR3 has 16 residues. V gave up 3 bases and J gave up 2 bases; unmatched junction bases: 5. Germline V CDR1 and CDR2: SGHRS, YFSETQ. CDR3 coding DNA: TGCGCCAGCAGCTCCGGACAGGGGGGAGCTGGAAACACCATATATTTT. This codes for CASSSGQGGAGNTIYF.

The chain carries TRBV11-2 and TRBJ1-1, with 8 bases fitting TRBD1. This CDR3 spans 19 amino acids. The germline gives CDR1 SGHAT, CDR2 FQNNGV. V lost 0 bases and J lost 0; bases outside the gene matches: 12. Written as DNA, the CDR3 is TGTGCCAGCAGCTTAGATCTACCCGACAGGGGTACCATGAACACTGAAGCTTTCTTT. This encodes CASSLDLPDRGTMNTEAFF.

This chain links TRBV5-5 with TRBJ2-7; D remains unclear. The CDR3 covers 16 residues. Germline V CDR1 and CDR2: SGHKS, YYEKEE (reference sequence). V was shortened by 0 bases and J by 0 bases, with 13 bases between the two germline ends. The CDR3 DNA sequence: TGTGCCAGCAGCTTGGCCGCTGGTCCGAGCTCCTACGAGCAGTACTTC. This gives the protein CASSLAAGPSSYEQYF.

The chain is built from TRBV7-2 and TRBJ1-1, with D possibly TRBD1 on 5 matching bases. Germline assignment: CDR1 SGHTA and CDR2 FQGNSA. The CDR3 loop spans 13 amino acids. Between the trimmed V and J ends, which lost 6 bases and 0 bases, there was a span of 8 bases. The CDR3 is CASRAGLNTEAFF. DNA of the CDR3: TGTGCCAGCAGGGCAGGGTTGAACACTGAAGCTTTCTTT.

This chain joins TRBV10-3 and TRBJ1-1; a weak D match, TRBD1 (5 bases). Germline CDR1 ENHRY, CDR2 SYGVKD. The V end lost 9 bases, the J end lost 3 bases, and 17 bases lay between the germline ends. This CDR3 has 14 residues. This CDR3 is CAITGGGSDTEAFF. DNA for the CDR3: TGTGCCATTACCGGTGGGGGGTCGGACACTGAAGCTTTCTTT.

There are a few counts of this clone. The J gene is TRBJ1-1, the V gene TRBV5-4; D uncertain. The CDR3 has 16 amino acids. From germline, CDR1 is SGHNT and CDR2 YYREEE (reference sequence). The ends were cut back, 4 bases at V and 2 bases at J, with 18 bases in the middle. The CDR3, as DNA: TGTGCCAGCAGCCGCGAACTCACCCTGGGAAACACTGAAGCTTTCTTT. This gives the protein CASSRELTLGNTEAFF.

This chain links TRBV30 with TRBJ1-4, with D unresolved. V was shortened by 8 bases and J by 0 bases, with 7 bases between the two germline ends. The CDR3 totals 12 residues. Germline values: CDR1 GTSNPN, CDR2 SVGIG (reference sequence). The CDR3 DNA is TGTGCCGGAACAGCAACTAATGAAAAACTGTTTTTT. Its translation: CAGTATNEKLFF.

This sequence joins TRBV2 and TRBJ1-1; the D is unclear. The V gene's germline CDR1 is SNHLY and CDR2 FYNNEI. The V and J ends lost 2 bases and 3 bases respectively, with 4 bases between them. The CDR3 extends over 12 amino acids. The CDR3: CASSERYTEAFF. The CDR3 nucleotides read TGTGCCAGCAGTGAAAGGTACACTGAAGCTTTCTTT.

The chain links TRBV3-1 (or the pseudogene TRBV3-2) to TRBJ1-4; 10 nucleotides line up with TRBD1. V shed 4 bases and J 7 bases; nucleotides not matched to a gene: 9. The CDR3 totals 16 residues. CDR1 and CDR2 (germline): LGHDT, YNNKEL (reference sequence). Here the CDR3 DNA reads TGTGCCAGCAGCCTCCGAGACAGGGGGCAATTTGAAAAACTGTTTTTT. Translated, it gives CASSLRDRGQFEKLFF.

V gene TRBV5-1 combines with J gene TRBJ2-7; possibly TRBD1 or TRBD2 for D (5 bases each). The germline gives CDR1 SGHRS, CDR2 YFSETQ. There are 15 residues in the CDR3. Trimming took off 5 bases at V and 2 bases at J, with 17 bases between the two ends. CDR3 DNA: TGCGCCAGCAGTAAGGGACCTTACGGGACCTACGAGCAGTACTTC. Residues: CASSKGPYGTYEQYF. Drawing the rest from reference TRBV5-1 and TRBJ2-7, the complete variable domain is KAGVTQTPRYLIKTRGQQVTLSCSPISGHRSVSWYQQTPGQGLQFLFEYFSETQRNKGNFPGRFSGRQFSNSRSEMNVSTLELGDSALYLCASSKGPYGTYEQYFGPGTRLTVT.

The chain is built from TRBV2 and TRBJ1-2; no clear D. V dropped 5 bases and J dropped 4 bases, with 11 bases sitting between them. This CDR3 is built from 13 residues. In germline, CDR1 is SNHLY, CDR2 FYNNEI. CDR3 bases: TGTGCCAGCAGTCTCGTAACGGGCTATGGCTACACCTTC. Translating it yields CASSLVTGYGYTF. Full variable domain (missing parts from reference TRBV2 and TRBJ1-2): EPEVTQTPSHQVTQMGQEVILRCVPISNHLYFYWYRQILGQKVEFLVSFYNNEISEKSEIFDDQFSVERPDGSNFTLKIRSTKLEDSAMYFCASSLVTGYGYTFGSGTRLTVV.

The rearrangement joins TRBV27 to TRBJ1-1; TRBD1 matches 8 bases. The germline CDR1 and CDR2 sequences are MNHEY and SMNVEV (reference sequence). The CDR3 covers 14 residues. The J segment lost 4 bases and the V segment lost 5 bases, leaving 6 bases of the junction unmatched. The CDR3 here is CASSLRGHSTEAFF. The CDR3, as DNA: TGTGCCAGCAGTCTCAGGGGGCATAGCACTGAAGCTTTCTTT.